A single sample gave rise to the 25 T cell receptor beta chains below, sequenced in a study of blood T cells in healthy people across ages. Sample-barcoded 5' priming and a J-beta primer mix drove a second PCR of roughly 6 to 12 cycles. TCRdb re-derived calls from the 5' RACE reads in MiXCR, one entry per CDR3 protein. There are roughly 800,000 distinct CDR3 sequences in the sample; roughly 53% occur only once, and approximately 40% lies in the top ten. Sequenced input: blood. These receptors all come from a man aged 80 or over in good health.

This clonotype was counted a single time. The chain joins TRBV10-3 to TRBJ2-3; 8 nucleotides line up with TRBD2. Germline CDR1 and CDR2: ENHRY and SYGVKD. Trimming removed 6 bases from V and 0 bases from J; junction bases left unmatched: 5. The CDR3 is 15 residues long. The CDR3 is CAIRKERGSTDTQYF. The DNA for the CDR3 is TGTGCCATCAGGAAGGAGCGGGGGAGCACAGATACGCAGTATTTT.

The chain links TRBV27 to TRBJ2-1; tentative D call: TRBD2 (5 bases). The end of the DNA fits TRBJ2-7 better, so the J call may be wrong. The CDR3 runs to 15 residues. Looked up from germline, CDR1 is MNHEY and CDR2 is SMNVEV (reference sequence). CDR3 DNA: TGTGCCAGCAGCCCGGAACTAGTGGAGACCTACGAGCAGTACTTC. This gives the protein CASSPELVETYEQYF.

V is TRBV20-1 and J is TRBJ2-4; D may be TRBD2 (6 bases). The CDR3 has 14 residues. V lost 3 bases, J lost 6 bases, and 15 bases lay in between. Germline V gene lookup returns CDR1 DFQATT and CDR2 SNEGSKA (reference sequence). This CDR3 is CSASKEGRGNIQYF. CDR3 bases: TGCAGTGCTAGTAAGGAGGGAAGGGGAAACATTCAGTACTTC.

The chain employs TRBV3-1 and TRBJ2-3; D is unresolved. Germline V lookup: CDR1 LGHDT, CDR2 YNNKEL (reference sequence). This CDR3 is 12 amino acids long. V was cut by 6 bases and J by 2 bases, with 6 bases left in between. CDR3 nucleotide sequence: TGTGCCAGCAGAGGGATCACAGATACGCAGTATTTT. Translation gives CASRGITDTQYF.

The table lists this clonotype with a count of one. The chain employs TRBV18 and TRBJ2-5; the D gene is possibly TRBD2 (5 bases). The CDR3 length is 16 residues. CDR1 and CDR2 (germline): KGHSH, LQKENI. The V end lost 3 bases, the J end lost 5 bases, and 19 bases lay between the germline ends. This CDR3 is CASSPARGSPRETQYF. Here the CDR3 DNA reads TGTGCCAGCTCACCTGCTCGCGGGTCGCCTCGTGAGACCCAGTACTTC.

This chain connects TRBV5-1 to TRBJ1-2; a weak D match, TRBD1 (6 bases). Between the trimmed V and J ends, which lost 1 base and 4 bases, there was a span of 14 bases. CDR1 SGHRS and CDR2 YFSETQ come from the germline V gene. CDR3 length equals 15 residues. In nucleotides, the CDR3 is TGCGCCAGCAGCTTGAATCCAGGGGCGATCTATGGCTACACCTTC. Protein: CASSLNPGAIYGYTF.

The chain has TRBV7-8 and TRBJ2-5; 11 bases line up with TRBD2. After removal of 6 bases from V and 11 bases from J, the junction contained 14 bases not matched to a gene. Germline values: CDR1 SGHVS, CDR2 FQNEAQ. This CDR3 contains 15 residues. CDR3 DNA: TGTGCCAGCAGAAACGGACTAGCGGGCACCTACGGGCAGTACTTC. Protein product: CASRNGLAGTYGQYF.

V and J are TRBV6-5 and TRBJ2-7, with 10 bases fitting TRBD1. The DNA end favors TRBJ2-5, so the J call may be wrong. The CDR3 has 15 residues. Germline CDR1 is MNHEY and CDR2 is SVGAGI. CDR3 sequence reads: CASSYSGTGEATQYF. CDR3 nucleotide sequence: TGTGCCAGCAGTTACTCGGGGACAGGGGAAGCGACCCAGTACTTC.

The V call is TRBV4-2, the J call TRBJ2-4; D remains ambiguous. The J call may be faulty, since TRBJ2-7 better matches the DNA end. The CDR3 runs 16 residues. The germline gives CDR1 LGHNA, CDR2 YNFKEQ. DNA of the CDR3: TGTGCCAGCAGCCAAGAGGTAGAGGTAGCTCGCACCGAGCAGTACTTC. Translated, it gives CASSQEVEVARTEQYF.

V gene TRBV18 combines with J gene TRBJ2-1; TRBD1 or TRBD2 may be the D gene (5 bases each). V shed 3 bases and J shed 2 bases, with 14 bases lying between them. The CDR3 sequence is 16 residues long. CDR1 KGHSH and CDR2 LQKENI come from the germline V gene. CDR3: CASSPSEGTPYNEQFF. The DNA of the CDR3 is TGTGCCAGCTCACCCTCCGAGGGGACCCCCTACAATGAGCAGTTCTTC.

This clonotype was detected a few times. V gene TRBV29-1 combines with J gene TRBJ2-7; TRBD2 matches 8 bases. Germline V gives CDR1 SQVTM, CDR2 ANQGSEA. Unmatched junction bases numbered 13, after V lost 6 bases and J lost 0 bases. This CDR3 region has 16 residues. The CDR3: CSVGGVGGRSSYEQYF. DNA for the CDR3: TGCAGCGTCGGGGGGGTTGGCGGGAGGAGCTCCTACGAGCAGTACTTC.

The chain has TRBV7-9 and TRBJ1-2, with D unclear. Germline V gene lookup returns CDR1 SEHNR and CDR2 FQNEAQ (reference sequence). Trimming took off 1 base at V and 8 bases at J, with 20 bases between the two ends. The CDR3 extends over 16 amino acids. For the CDR3, the DNA is TGTGCCAGCAGCTTAGAAGGACTCCCCGTGGAAGGCGGCTACACCTTC. It encodes CASSLEGLPVEGGYTF.

This rearrangement joins TRBV30 to TRBJ1-5; maybe TRBD1 (6 bases). Deletions cut 8 bases from V and 2 bases from J, with 10 bases between. The CDR3 extends over 12 amino acids. CDR1 GTSNPN and CDR2 SVGIG come from the germline V gene (reference sequence). This CDR3 reads CAARQGNQPQHF. Here the CDR3 DNA reads TGTGCCGCCAGACAGGGCAATCAGCCCCAGCATTTT.

This clonotype appeared a single time. The chain is built from TRBV7-3 and TRBJ2-5; tentatively, D is TRBD2 (5 bases). From germline, CDR1 is SGHTA and CDR2 FQGTGA. This CDR3 comprises 14 residues. V gave up 2 bases and J gave up 11 bases, with 18 bases separating them. For the CDR3, the DNA is TGTGCCAGCAGCTTAGGAAGCGGAGGCAATGAGCAGTACTTC. Translated, it gives CASSLGSGGNEQYF.

There are a few counts of this clonotype. The chain links TRBV6-2 or TRBV6-3 to TRBJ2-5; D may be TRBD1 (6 bases). V was shortened by 6 bases and J by 2 bases, with 13 bases between the two germline ends. The CDR3 is made up of 14 amino acids. Germline V gene lookup returns CDR1 MNHEY and CDR2 SVGEGT. CDR3 in amino acids: CASREPGAQETQYF. Here the CDR3 DNA reads TGTGCCAGCAGGGAGCCAGGGGCGCAAGAGACCCAGTACTTC.

The genes are TRBV3-1 and TRBJ1-2; D remains ambiguous. This CDR3 contains 14 residues. In germline, CDR1 is LGHDT, CDR2 YNNKEL (reference sequence). Trimming shortened V by 6 bases and J by 7 bases, and 18 bases separated the two germline ends. The chain's CDR3 is CASSPSRTSPGYTF. The CDR3, as DNA: TGTGCCAGCAGTCCTTCTCGGACCTCCCCTGGCTACACCTTC.

V gene TRBV29-1 combines with J gene TRBJ2-1, with D perhaps TRBD2 (6 bases). The CDR3 has 11 amino acids. V was shortened by 3 bases and J by 8 bases, with 8 bases between the two germline ends. Germline lookup yields CDR1 SQVTM and CDR2 ANQGSEA. CDR3 nucleotide sequence: TGCAGCGTTGACGGGGGTCATGAGCAGTTCTTC. Its protein is CSVDGGHEQFF.

V is TRBV14 and J is TRBJ2-1; a possible D gene is TRBD1 (6 bases). Trimming removed 4 bases from V and 6 bases from J, with 16 bases in between. CDR1 SGHDN and CDR2 FVKESK come from the germline V gene. This CDR3 is 15 amino acids long. As DNA, the CDR3 is TGTGCCAGCAGCCCACAGGGAAGGGGGACCAATGAGCAGTTCTTC. Amino acid sequence: CASSPQGRGTNEQFF.

This sequence joins TRBV28 and TRBJ1-6; the D gene is possibly TRBD1 (5 bases). Germline CDR1 is MDHEN and CDR2 is SYDVKM. Trimming cost V 1 base and J 15 bases, with 13 bases left between them. CDR3 length equals 13 residues. The CDR3, as DNA: TGTGCCAGCAGTTTATTAAAAGGGGCATTCCTCCACTTT. Its translation: CASSLLKGAFLHF.

The chain recombines TRBV20-1 with TRBJ2-1; 12 nucleotides line up with TRBD2. The junction had 19 bases not matched to a gene; V was cut back by 3 bases and J by 4 bases. Looked up from germline, CDR1 is DFQATT and CDR2 is SNEGSKA (reference sequence). This CDR3 has 20 residues. CDR3 protein: CSASYGAPGLAGGLYNEQFF. CDR3 in DNA: TGCAGTGCTAGCTATGGGGCCCCGGGACTAGCGGGTGGATTATACAATGAGCAGTTCTTC.

This clonotype has only a few counts. The chain uses TRBV12-3 or TRBV12-4 and TRBJ1-4; TRBD1 matches at 7 bases. CDR3 length: 15 amino acids. The trim removed 0 bases at V and 3 bases at J, leaving 1 base unmatched. The CDR3 loop reads CASSLAGTANEKLFF. The DNA of the CDR3 is TGTGCCAGCAGTTTAGCCGGGACAGCTAATGAAAAACTGTTTTTT.

This clonotype was detected only once. The chain joins TRBV6-1 to TRBJ2-4; D is ambiguous. The V end lost 1 base, the J end lost 0 bases, and 19 bases lay between the germline ends. The CDR3 contains 19 residues. Germline assignment: CDR1 MNHNS and CDR2 SASEGT. CDR3 protein: CASSEERQGSKLAKNIQYF. CDR3 in DNA: TGTGCCAGCAGTGAAGAGAGGCAAGGAAGCAAATTAGCCAAAAACATTCAGTACTTC.

This clonotype has just a few counts. This chain connects TRBV2 to TRBJ1-2; the match to TRBD1 covers 9 bases. Germline V gene data show CDR1 as SNHLY and CDR2 as FYNNEI. There are 14 residues in the CDR3. V lost 7 bases and J lost 4; bases outside the gene matches: 7. CDR3 DNA sequence: TGTGCCAGCATTCCGACAGGGGGTAGCTATGGCTACACCTTC. It is translated as CASIPTGGSYGYTF.

The J gene is TRBJ2-5, the V gene TRBV7-2; TRBD2 matches 8 bases. This CDR3 has 15 residues. Germline CDR1 reads SGHTA; CDR2 reads FQGNSA. Trimming took 2 bases from V and 5 from J; bases not matched to a gene: 7. The CDR3 loop reads CASSLTSGMRETQYF. The DNA of the CDR3 is TGTGCCAGCAGCTTAACTAGCGGTATGAGGGAGACCCAGTACTTC.

The genes are TRBV6-2 or TRBV6-3 and TRBJ2-7; D ambiguous. This CDR3 comprises 13 residues. The ends were cut back, 4 bases at V and 3 bases at J, with 10 bases in the middle. CDR1 and CDR2 from the germline V gene are MNHEY and SVGEGT. The CDR3 sequence: CASSSRLFYEQYF. The CDR3 coding sequence is TGTGCCAGCAGTTCCAGACTCTTCTACGAGCAGTACTTC.